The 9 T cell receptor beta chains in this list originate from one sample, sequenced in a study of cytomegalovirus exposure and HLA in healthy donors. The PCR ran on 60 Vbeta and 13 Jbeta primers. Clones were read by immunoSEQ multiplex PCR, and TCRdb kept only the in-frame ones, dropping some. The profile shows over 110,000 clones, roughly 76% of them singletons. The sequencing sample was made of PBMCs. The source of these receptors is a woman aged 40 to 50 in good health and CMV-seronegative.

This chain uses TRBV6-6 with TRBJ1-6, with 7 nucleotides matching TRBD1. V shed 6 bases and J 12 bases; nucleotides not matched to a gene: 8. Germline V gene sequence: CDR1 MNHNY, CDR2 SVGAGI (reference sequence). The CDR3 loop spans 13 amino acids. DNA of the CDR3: TGTGCCAGCAGAGACAGGGTAATAGGACCCCTCCACTTT. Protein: CASRDRVIGPLHF.

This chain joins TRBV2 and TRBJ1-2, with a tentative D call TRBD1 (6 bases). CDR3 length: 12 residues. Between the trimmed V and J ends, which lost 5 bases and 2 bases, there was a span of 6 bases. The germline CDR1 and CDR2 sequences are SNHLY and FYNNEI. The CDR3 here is CASSQGNYGYTF. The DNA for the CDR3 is TGTGCCAGCAGTCAGGGGAACTATGGCTACACCTTC.

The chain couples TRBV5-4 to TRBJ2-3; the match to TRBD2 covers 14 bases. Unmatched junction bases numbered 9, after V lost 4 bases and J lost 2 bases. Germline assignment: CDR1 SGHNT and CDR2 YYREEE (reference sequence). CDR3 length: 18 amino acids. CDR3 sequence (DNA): TGTGCCAGCAGCCCCTGGACTAGCGGGGGGTCAAACACAGATACGCAGTATTTT. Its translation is CASSPWTSGGSNTDTQYF.

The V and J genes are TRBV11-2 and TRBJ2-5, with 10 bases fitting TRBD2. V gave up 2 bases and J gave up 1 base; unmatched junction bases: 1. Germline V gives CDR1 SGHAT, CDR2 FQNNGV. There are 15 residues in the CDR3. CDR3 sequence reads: CASSLQRGGQETQYF. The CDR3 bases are TGTGCCAGCAGCTTACAGCGGGGGGGCCAAGAGACCCAGTACTTC.

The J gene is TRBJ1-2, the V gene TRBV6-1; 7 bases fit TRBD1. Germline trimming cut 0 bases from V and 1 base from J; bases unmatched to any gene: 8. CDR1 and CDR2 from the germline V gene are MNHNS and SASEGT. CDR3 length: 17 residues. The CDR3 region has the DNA TGTGCCAGCAGTGAAGCGCTTTGGGACAGCCATAACTATGGCTACACCTTC. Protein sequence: CASSEALWDSHNYGYTF.

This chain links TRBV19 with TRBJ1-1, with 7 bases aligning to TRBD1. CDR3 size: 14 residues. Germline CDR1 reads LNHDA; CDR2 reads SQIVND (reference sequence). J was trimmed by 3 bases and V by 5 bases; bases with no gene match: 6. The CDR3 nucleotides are TGTGCCAGTAGTGCGGGACAGTACGACACTGAAGCTTTCTTT. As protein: CASSAGQYDTEAFF.

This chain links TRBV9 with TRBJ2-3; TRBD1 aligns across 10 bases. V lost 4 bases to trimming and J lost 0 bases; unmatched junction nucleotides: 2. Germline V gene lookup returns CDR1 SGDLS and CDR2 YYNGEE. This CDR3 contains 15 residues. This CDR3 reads CASSLGQGSTDTQYF. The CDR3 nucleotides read TGTGCCAGCAGCTTGGGACAGGGGAGCACAGATACGCAGTATTTT.

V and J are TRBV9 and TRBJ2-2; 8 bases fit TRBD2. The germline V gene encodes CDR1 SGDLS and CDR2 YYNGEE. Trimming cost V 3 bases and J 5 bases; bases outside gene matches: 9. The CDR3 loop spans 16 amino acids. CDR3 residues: CASSAAAGARTGELFF. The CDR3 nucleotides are TGTGCCAGCAGCGCGGCAGCGGGGGCTCGGACCGGGGAGCTGTTTTTT. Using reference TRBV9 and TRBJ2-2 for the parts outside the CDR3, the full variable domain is DSGVTQTPKHLITATGQRVTLRCSPRSGDLSVYWYQQSLDQGLQFLIQYYNGEERAKGNILERFSAQQFPDLHSELNLSSLELGDSALYFCASSAAAGARTGELFFGEGSRLTVL.

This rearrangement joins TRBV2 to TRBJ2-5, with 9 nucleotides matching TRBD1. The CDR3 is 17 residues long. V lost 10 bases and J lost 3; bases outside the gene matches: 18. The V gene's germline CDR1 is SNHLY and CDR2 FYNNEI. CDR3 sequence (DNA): TGTGCCACCAAAGTCGGCCAGACAGGGGGTATCAAAGAGACCCAGTACTTC. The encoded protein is CATKVGQTGGIKETQYF.